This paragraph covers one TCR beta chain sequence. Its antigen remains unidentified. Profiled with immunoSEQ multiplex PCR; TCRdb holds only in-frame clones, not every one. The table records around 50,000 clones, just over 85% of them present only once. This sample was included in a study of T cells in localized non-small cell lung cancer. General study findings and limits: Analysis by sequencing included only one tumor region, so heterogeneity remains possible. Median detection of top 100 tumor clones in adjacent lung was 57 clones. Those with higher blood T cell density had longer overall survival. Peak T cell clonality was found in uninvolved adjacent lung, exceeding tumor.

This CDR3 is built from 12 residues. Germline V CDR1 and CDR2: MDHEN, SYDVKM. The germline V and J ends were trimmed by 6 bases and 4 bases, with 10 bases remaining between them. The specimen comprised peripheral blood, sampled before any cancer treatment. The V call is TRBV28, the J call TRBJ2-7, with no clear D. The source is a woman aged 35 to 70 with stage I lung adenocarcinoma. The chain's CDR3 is CASSILGYEQYF. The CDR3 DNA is TGTGCCAGCAGCATTTTAGGGTACGAGCAGTACTTC.